A single sample gave rise to the 9 T cell receptor beta chains below, sequenced in a study of blood T cells in healthy people across ages. Together with a sample-barcoded 5' primer, a J-beta primer mix was included in a second PCR lasting about 7 to 11 cycles. TCRdb called the 5' RACE reads again in MiXCR, with one record for every CDR3 protein. The sample has about 1.8 million distinct CDR3 sequences; around 50% are singletons. Sequenced: blood. The receptor set was obtained from a woman aged 40 to 50 in good health.

This sequence joins TRBV9 and TRBJ2-1, with 8 bases identical to TRBD1. CDR1 SGDLS and CDR2 YYNGEE come from the germline V gene. This CDR3 is built from 13 residues. V lost 3 bases to trimming and J lost 13 bases; unmatched junction nucleotides: 9. The CDR3 DNA is TGTGCCAGCAGCGACGGACAGGGCGTGATTCAGTTCTTC. Protein sequence: CASSDGQGVIQFF. The complete variable domain, with remaining parts taken from reference TRBV9 and TRBJ2-1, reads DSGVTQTPKHLITATGQRVTLRCSPRSGDLSVYWYQQSLDQGLQFLIQYYNGEERAKGNILERFSAQQFPDLHSELNLSSLELGDSALYFCASSDGQGVIQFFGPGTRLTVL.

Only a few counts were recorded for this clonotype. V usage is TRBV6-4 and J usage is TRBJ2-3; 8 bases are shared with TRBD1. The germline gives CDR1 MRHNA, CDR2 SNTAGT. J lost 3 bases, V lost 1 base, and 3 bases had no gene match. The CDR3 totals 15 residues. CDR3 region: CASSDYQGATDTQYF. CDR3 sequence (DNA): TGTGCCAGCAGTGACTACCAGGGGGCAACAGATACGCAGTATTTT.

The chain joins TRBV11-1 to TRBJ2-3; D not resolved. This CDR3 has 15 amino acids. V gave up 5 bases and J gave up 0 bases, with 12 bases separating them. Germline V gene data show CDR1 as SGHAT and CDR2 as FQDESV (reference sequence). CDR3 nucleotide sequence: TGTGCCAGCAGCCGTTGGGATTCTAGCACAGATACGCAGTATTTT. It encodes CASSRWDSSTDTQYF.

The DNA for the CDR3 is TGTGCCAGCAGTAAGGACAGGCGGAATCAGCCCCAGCATTTT. It encodes CASSKDRRNQPQHF. The chain links TRBV7-2 to TRBJ1-5, with TRBD1 matching over 7 bases. The CDR3 has 14 residues. Germline CDR1 reads SGHTA; CDR2 reads FQGNSA. The V gene end was trimmed by 6 bases and the J gene end by 4 bases; junction bases not matched to a gene: 6.

The V gene is TRBV5-1, the J gene TRBJ2-1; 13 nucleotides agree with TRBD2. CDR1 and CDR2 (germline): SGHRS, YFSETQ. J was trimmed by 9 bases and V by 1 base; bases with no gene match: 7. The CDR3 has 16 residues. In DNA form, the CDR3 reads TGCGCCAGCAGCTTGACACTAGCGGGGGGGCAGGGTGAGCAGTTCTTC. It yields the protein CASSLTLAGGQGEQFF.

This chain links TRBV7-9 with TRBJ2-7; the match to TRBD2 covers 8 bases. Trimming removed 8 bases from V and 2 bases from J; junction bases left unmatched: 8. The CDR3 totals 14 residues. Germline V gives CDR1 SEHNR, CDR2 FQNEAQ (reference sequence). DNA for the CDR3: TGTGCCAGCCGTCCGGGGGGGACAACCTACGAGCAGTACTTC. Residues: CASRPGGTTYEQYF.

This clonotype has a handful of counts. This chain joins TRBV10-3 and TRBJ2-5; the match to TRBD2 covers 11 bases. Germline assignment: CDR1 ENHRY and CDR2 SYGVKD. Trimming at V came to 5 bases and at J to 4 bases, leaving 6 bases not matched to a gene. This CDR3 spans 15 amino acids. The CDR3 DNA is TGTGCCATCAGTTCGACTAGCGGGATTGGAGAGACCCAGTACTTC. Translating gives CAISSTSGIGETQYF.

This clonotype was counted a few times. The chain joins TRBV10-3 to TRBJ1-2, with TRBD1 matching 12 bases. J gave up 3 bases and V 2 bases, and 4 bases lay outside the gene matches. The CDR3 is made up of 16 amino acids. CDR1 is ENHRY and CDR2 is SYGVKD in the germline V gene. CDR3 in DNA: TGTGCCATCAGTGAGAGGGGACAGGGGGCTCACTATGGCTACACCTTC. Protein: CAISERGQGAHYGYTF.

This clonotype was counted a few times. The chain has TRBV9 and TRBJ2-1; D is ambiguous. Trimming removed 0 bases from V and 9 bases from J, with 10 bases in between. CDR1 is SGDLS, CDR2 YYNGEE, per germline. The CDR3 runs 13 residues. In nucleotides, the CDR3 is TGTGCCAGCAGCGTAGGCCAGCAGACTGAGCAGTTCTTC. It is translated as CASSVGQQTEQFF.